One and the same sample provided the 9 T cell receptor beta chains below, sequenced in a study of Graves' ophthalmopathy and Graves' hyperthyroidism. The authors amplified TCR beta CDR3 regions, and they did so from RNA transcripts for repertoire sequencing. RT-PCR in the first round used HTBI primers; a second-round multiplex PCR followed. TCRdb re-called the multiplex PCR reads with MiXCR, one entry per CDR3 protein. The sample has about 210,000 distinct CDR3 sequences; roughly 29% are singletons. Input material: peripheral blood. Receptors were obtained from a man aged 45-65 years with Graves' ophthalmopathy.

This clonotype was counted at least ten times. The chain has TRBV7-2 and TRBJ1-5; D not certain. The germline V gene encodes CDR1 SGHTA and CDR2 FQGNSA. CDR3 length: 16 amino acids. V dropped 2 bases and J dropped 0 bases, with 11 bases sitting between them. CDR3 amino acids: CASSLQAPNSNQPQHF. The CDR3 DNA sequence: TGTGCCAGCAGCTTACAGGCACCAAATAGCAATCAGCCCCAGCATTTT. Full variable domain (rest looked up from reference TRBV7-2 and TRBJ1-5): GAGVSQSPSNKVTEKGKDVELRCDPISGHTALYWYRQSLGQGLEFLIYFQGNSAPDKSGLPSDRFSAERTGGSVSTLTIQRTQQEDSAVYLCASSLQAPNSNQPQHFGDGTRLSIL.

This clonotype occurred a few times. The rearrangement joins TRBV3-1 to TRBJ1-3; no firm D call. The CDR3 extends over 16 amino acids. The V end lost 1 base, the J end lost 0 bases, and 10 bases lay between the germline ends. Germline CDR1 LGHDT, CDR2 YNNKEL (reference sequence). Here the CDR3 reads CASSQVGWSSGNTIYF. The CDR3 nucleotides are TGTGCCAGCAGCCAAGTCGGCTGGAGCTCTGGAAACACCATATATTTT.

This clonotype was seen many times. The CDR3 DNA reads TGTGCCAGCAGTTTAGGGATGTATAATTCACCCCTCCACTTT. It translates to CASSLGMYNSPLHF. V usage is TRBV27 and J usage is TRBJ1-6; D gene unclear. Per germline, CDR1 MNHEY and CDR2 SMNVEV (reference sequence). The CDR3 runs to 14 residues. V was cut by 2 bases and J by 4 bases, with 6 bases left in between.

The CDR3 region has the DNA TGTGCCAGCTCCCCGTCAAGGGGTCAAGAGACCCAGTACTTC. Translated: CASSPSRGQETQYF. The rearrangement uses TRBV7-2 and TRBJ2-5; D might be TRBD1 (5 bases). Germline V gene sequence: CDR1 SGHTA, CDR2 FQGNSA. The ends were cut back, 8 bases at V and 2 bases at J, with 15 bases in the middle. The CDR3 length is 14 residues.

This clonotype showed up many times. CDR3 sequence: CASSLQSYGYTF. In nucleotides, the CDR3 is TGTGCCAGCAGTTTACAGTCCTATGGCTACACCTTC. The rearrangement joins TRBV28 to TRBJ1-2; D unclear. This CDR3 has 12 residues. V gave up 2 bases and J gave up 4 bases, with 5 bases separating them. Looked up from germline, CDR1 is MDHEN and CDR2 is SYDVKM.

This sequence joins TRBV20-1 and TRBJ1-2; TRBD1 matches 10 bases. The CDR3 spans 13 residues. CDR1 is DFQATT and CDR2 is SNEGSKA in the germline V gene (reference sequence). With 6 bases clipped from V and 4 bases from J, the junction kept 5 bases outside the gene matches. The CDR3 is CSATGGASYGYTF. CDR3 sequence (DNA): TGCAGTGCGACAGGGGGCGCGAGCTATGGCTACACCTTC.

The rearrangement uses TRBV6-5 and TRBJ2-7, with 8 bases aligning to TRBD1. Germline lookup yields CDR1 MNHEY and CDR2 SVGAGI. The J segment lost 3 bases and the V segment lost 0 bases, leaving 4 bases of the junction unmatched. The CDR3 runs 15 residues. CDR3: CASSYSRRGLYEQYF. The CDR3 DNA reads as TGTGCCAGCAGTTACTCACGCAGGGGGCTCTACGAGCAGTACTTC.

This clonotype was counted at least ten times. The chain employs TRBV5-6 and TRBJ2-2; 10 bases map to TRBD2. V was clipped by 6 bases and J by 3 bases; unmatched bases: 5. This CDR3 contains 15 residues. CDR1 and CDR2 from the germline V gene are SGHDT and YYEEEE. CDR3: CASTWTSGYTGELFF. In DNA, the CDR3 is TGTGCCAGCACTTGGACTAGCGGTTACACCGGGGAGCTGTTTTTT.

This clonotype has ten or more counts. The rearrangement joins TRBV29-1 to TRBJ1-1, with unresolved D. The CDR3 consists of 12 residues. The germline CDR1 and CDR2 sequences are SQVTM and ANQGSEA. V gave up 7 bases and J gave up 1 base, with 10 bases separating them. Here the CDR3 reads CSGISRNTEAFF. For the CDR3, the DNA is TGCAGCGGCATAAGTAGGAACACTGAAGCTTTCTTT.